The 23 T cell receptor beta chains reported below all come from one sample, sequenced in a study of shared clonotypes between healthy human individuals. Clones were read by immunoSEQ multiplex PCR, and TCRdb kept only the in-frame ones, dropping some. The sample has 1.5 million to 2.5 million clones; about 94% are singletons. Terminally differentiated effector memory CD45RA+ cells were left out of the naive CD8 fraction, which was CD45RO-negative and positively selected for CCR7. The sequencing input was naive CD8+ T cells sorted from blood. The receptors originated from a man aged 18 to 30 in good health.

The chain recombines TRBV6-5 with TRBJ1-1; no firm D call. This CDR3 is built from 13 residues. Germline CDR1 and CDR2: MNHEY and SVGAGI. Deletions cut 6 bases from V and 4 bases from J, with 12 bases between. This CDR3 reads CASRGGRFTEAFF. Written as DNA, the CDR3 is TGTGCCAGCAGGGGAGGCCGTTTCACTGAAGCTTTCTTT.

The V gene is TRBV11-2, the J gene TRBJ2-7; TRBD2 is a possible D gene (5 bases). The V end was cut by 5 bases, the J end by 1 base, with 12 bases between. The CDR3 has 14 residues. In germline, CDR1 is SGHAT, CDR2 FQNNGV. Here the CDR3 DNA reads TGTGCCAGCAGCGAACTAGACAAGTCCTACGAGCAGTACTTC. The encoded protein is CASSELDKSYEQYF.

This rearrangement joins TRBV15 to TRBJ2-1; perhaps D is TRBD1 or TRBD2 (5 bases each). Germline CDR1 reads LNHNV; CDR2 reads YYDKDF (reference sequence). Trimming stripped 8 bases from V and 8 bases from J, with 19 bases between. CDR3 length: 14 residues. The CDR3 reads CATLFDSSGDEQFF. CDR3 bases: TGTGCCACCCTATTTGACAGTTCCGGGGATGAGCAGTTCTTC.

This sequence joins TRBV19 and TRBJ2-1; a possible D gene is TRBD1 (6 bases). V was shortened by 1 base and J by 8 bases, with 18 bases between the two germline ends. The CDR3 extends over 16 amino acids. Germline V gene lookup returns CDR1 LNHDA and CDR2 SQIVND (reference sequence). CDR3 DNA sequence: TGTGCCAGTAGTATAGGAATGGGGGCATCAGTGGATGAGCAGTTCTTC. Its translation is CASSIGMGASVDEQFF.

As regards this clone: The sample has other DNA sequences that encode this CDR3 too. The chain joins TRBV6-5 to TRBJ1-5, with TRBD1 as a possible D gene (5 bases). The CDR3 totals 15 residues. The germline CDR1 and CDR2 sequences are MNHEY and SVGAGI. V was shortened by 2 bases and J by 4 bases, with 12 bases between the two germline ends. The CDR3, as DNA: TGTGCCAGCAGTTACGGGCAGGGCGGGAATCAGCCCCAGCATTTT. It translates to CASSYGQGGNQPQHF.

This chain connects TRBV5-4 to TRBJ2-7; D gene ambiguous. The CDR3 loop spans 14 amino acids. The V gene lost 4 bases and the J gene lost 2 bases, with 13 bases spanning the gap. In germline, CDR1 is SGHNT, CDR2 YYREEE (reference sequence). Written as DNA, the CDR3 is TGTGCCAGCAGCGGTGGCCTGACGGCCTACGAGCAGTACTTC. This gives the protein CASSGGLTAYEQYF.

This clone has only one observation. The rearrangement joins TRBV28 to TRBJ2-5; D is uncertain. This CDR3 has 14 amino acids. V dropped 3 bases and J dropped 2 bases, with 10 bases sitting between them. Looked up from germline, CDR1 is MDHEN and CDR2 is SYDVKM. The CDR3 sequence is CASSFRRLQETQYF. The CDR3 nucleotides are TGTGCCAGCAGTTTTCGACGGTTACAAGAGACCCAGTACTTC. Filled out from reference TRBV28 and TRBJ2-5, the complete variable domain reads DVKVTQSSRYLVKRTGEKVFLECVQDMDHENMFWYRQDPGLGLRLIYFSYDVKMKEKGDIPEGYSVSREKKERFSLILESASTNQTSMYLCASSFRRLQETQYFGPGTRLLVL.

This chain uses TRBV27 with TRBJ2-1, with 10 bases aligning to TRBD2. Germline loops: CDR1 MNHEY, CDR2 SMNVEV (reference sequence). The J segment lost 5 bases and the V segment lost 6 bases, leaving 1 base of the junction unmatched. This CDR3 contains 13 residues. CDR3 nucleotides: TGTGCCAGCAGCGGGACTAGCGACAATGAGCAGTTCTTC. It is translated as CASSGTSDNEQFF.

The V and J genes are TRBV4-2 and TRBJ1-3; D not resolved. Germline loops: CDR1 LGHNA, CDR2 YNFKEQ. With 1 base removed from V and 0 bases from J, the gap between germline ends came to 10 bases. CDR3 size: 16 residues. The CDR3 spells CASSQGVGGSGNTIYF. CDR3 nucleotides: TGTGCCAGCAGCCAAGGGGTCGGAGGCTCTGGAAACACCATATATTTT.

The chain couples TRBV27 to TRBJ2-7; 7 bases agree with TRBD1. CDR3 length: 14 amino acids. Trimming cost V 4 bases and J 3 bases; bases outside gene matches: 6. CDR1 is MNHEY and CDR2 is SMNVEV in the germline V gene (reference sequence). CDR3 DNA sequence: TGTGCCAGCAGTTGGACAGGCGACCGCTACGAGCAGTACTTC. Translating it yields CASSWTGDRYEQYF.

The chain joins TRBV9 to TRBJ2-5; TRBD1 matches 7 bases. CDR3 length: 15 amino acids. CDR1 is SGDLS, CDR2 YYNGEE, per germline. J gave up 2 bases and V 0 bases, and 4 bases lay outside the gene matches. The CDR3 here is CASSVEWTGQETQYF. CDR3 nucleotides: TGTGCCAGCAGCGTAGAGTGGACAGGACAAGAGACCCAGTACTTC.

The chain joins TRBV29-1 to TRBJ2-3; D not certain. Germline V gives CDR1 SQVTM, CDR2 ANQGSEA. V lost 3 bases and J lost 6, with 7 bases in between. CDR3 length: 11 amino acids. The CDR3 region is CSVDFGDTQYF. The CDR3 DNA reads TGCAGCGTTGATTTCGGGGATACGCAGTATTTT.

This sequence joins TRBV27 and TRBJ2-2, with 8 bases that match TRBD2. The trim removed 1 base at V and 4 bases at J, leaving 2 bases unmatched. The CDR3 totals 15 residues. From germline, CDR1 is MNHEY and CDR2 SMNVEV (reference sequence). The CDR3 nucleotides read TGTGCCAGCAGTTTATTGGGGACTAGCACCGGGGAGCTGTTTTTT. This codes for CASSLLGTSTGELFF.

V gene TRBV28 combines with J gene TRBJ1-5; the D is unclear. CDR3 length equals 14 residues. Germline CDR1 is MDHEN and CDR2 is SYDVKM. V was clipped by 6 bases and J by 3 bases, with 12 bases between them. CDR3 region: CASSWTLDNQPQHF. In DNA form, the CDR3 reads TGTGCCAGCAGCTGGACCCTGGACAATCAGCCCCAGCATTTT.

The V gene is TRBV4-3, the J gene TRBJ2-7; D is unresolved. The V and J ends lost 2 bases and 2 bases respectively, with 10 bases between them. The CDR3 is 14 amino acids. The germline V gene encodes CDR1 LGHNA and CDR2 YSLEER. CDR3: CASSQNVGTYEQYF. The CDR3 nucleotides read TGCGCCAGCAGCCAAAACGTGGGCACCTACGAGCAGTACTTC.

This chain links TRBV9 with TRBJ2-5, with TRBD2 matching over 9 bases. The CDR3 sequence is 19 residues long. With V trimmed by 0 bases and J by 1 base, 13 bases remained unmatched. CDR1 and CDR2 from the germline V gene are SGDLS and YYNGEE. CDR3 sequence (DNA): TGTGCCAGCAGCGTAGAGGGGGTCGCTAAGACTAGCGGCCAAGAGACCCAGTACTTC. Translated: CASSVEGVAKTSGQETQYF.

The rearrangement uses TRBV6-5 and TRBJ2-7; TRBD2 matches 7 bases. Germline lookup yields CDR1 MNHEY and CDR2 SVGAGI. V lost 2 bases to trimming and J lost 0 bases; unmatched junction nucleotides: 7. This CDR3 spans 16 amino acids. CDR3 protein: CASSYGEGLSSYEQYF. The CDR3, as DNA: TGTGCCAGCAGTTACGGGGAGGGCTTGAGCTCCTACGAGCAGTACTTC.

The chain links TRBV29-1 to TRBJ2-3; a weak D match, TRBD2 (5 bases). CDR1 and CDR2 (germline): SQVTM, ANQGSEA. The CDR3 spans 16 residues. V was trimmed by 0 bases and J by 0 bases, leaving 13 bases between them. Written as DNA, the CDR3 is TGCAGCGTTGAAGATCTCCAAGCGGAGAGCACAGATACGCAGTATTTT. This translates into CSVEDLQAESTDTQYF.

The chain carries TRBV7-9 and TRBJ2-7; 9 bases align to TRBD1. Germline lookup yields CDR1 SEHNR and CDR2 FQNEAQ (reference sequence). CDR3 length: 16 residues. V dropped 5 bases and J dropped 3; count of bases not matched to a gene: 11. CDR3 protein: CASSPLSPGQGYEQYF. CDR3 DNA sequence: TGTGCCAGCAGCCCGTTGTCCCCGGGACAGGGCTACGAGCAGTACTTC.

The genes are TRBV28 and TRBJ1-5; TRBD1 matches 7 bases. V lost 6 bases and J lost 0; bases outside the gene matches: 8. The CDR3 covers 16 residues. CDR1 MDHEN and CDR2 SYDVKM come from the germline V gene. Here the CDR3 DNA reads TGTGCCAGCAGCCTACAGGGGTCTTATAGCAATCAGCCCCAGCATTTT. Protein product: CASSLQGSYSNQPQHF.

DNA for the CDR3: TGTGCCAGCACTGGAAGCAGAGGGCCAGGGGGCACAGATACGCAGTATTTT. This encodes CASTGSRGPGGTDTQYF. V gene TRBV25-1 combines with J gene TRBJ2-3; maybe TRBD1 (6 bases). This CDR3 spans 17 amino acids. V was shortened by 7 bases and J by 1 base, with 21 bases between the two germline ends. In germline, CDR1 is MGHDK, CDR2 SYGVNS.

Note on this clone: Other DNA sequences in this specimen translate into the identical CDR3. V gene TRBV5-1 combines with J gene TRBJ1-1; possibly TRBD1 for D (5 bases). Germline V gene lookup returns CDR1 SGHRS and CDR2 YFSETQ. CDR3 size: 14 residues. Trimming removed 0 bases from V and 1 base from J, with 7 bases in between. The CDR3 protein is CASSLAGQNTEAFF. The DNA for the CDR3 is TGCGCCAGCAGCTTGGCTGGACAGAACACTGAAGCTTTCTTT.

CDR3 residues: CASSPTGGYDEQYF. Here the CDR3 DNA reads TGTGCCAGCAGCCCGACAGGGGGATATGACGAGCAGTACTTC. J is TRBJ2-7 and V is TRBV9; TRBD1 agrees at 9 bases. This CDR3 has 14 residues. Germline V CDR1 and CDR2: SGDLS, YYNGEE. Trimming cost V 4 bases and J 5 bases; bases outside gene matches: 7.